This is a list of T cell receptor beta chains from one sample in a study of blood T cell repertoires in COVID-19. The method was immunoSEQ multiplex PCR; TCRdb's version includes in-frame clones alone and lacks a portion of them. This sample carries some 110,000 clones, 87% of them seen once, and the ten largest clones take roughly 8%. The sample comprised peripheral blood. These receptors originate from a human donor in a cohort sampled during active COVID-19. Both conserved end residues are trimmed from each CDR3. Each record gives: J gene, V gene, CDR3 protein.

J gene: TRBJ1-2
V gene: TRBV6-1
CDR3 protein: ASSEAGQGQVYGYT

J gene: TRBJ2-7
V gene: TRBV28
CDR3 protein: ASRGLAEFYEQY

J gene: TRBJ1-5
V gene: TRBV3-1/TRBV3-2
CDR3 protein: ASSQDLQGDQPQH

J gene: TRBJ1-1
V gene: TRBV7-3
CDR3 protein: ASRPNDRGNTEAF

J gene: TRBJ2-3
V gene: TRBV18
CDR3 protein: ASSPPNKKGDTQY

J gene: TRBJ1-1
V gene: TRBV7-3
CDR3 protein: ASSLAGGRTNTEAF

J gene: TRBJ1-2
V gene: TRBV19
CDR3 protein: ASSIATYNYGYT

J gene: TRBJ1-5
V gene: TRBV6-5
CDR3 protein: ASRIYDRINQPQH

J gene: TRBJ1-5
V gene: TRBV6-5
CDR3 protein: ASSYRGINQPQH

J gene: TRBJ2-3
V gene: TRBV24-1
CDR3 protein: APPSLRGSDTQY

J gene: TRBJ1-1
V gene: TRBV10-2
CDR3 protein: ASSDRGGNTEAF

J gene: TRBJ2-2
V gene: TRBV6-5
CDR3 protein: ASRADRADLGELF

J gene: TRBJ2-1
V gene: TRBV5-6
CDR3 protein: ASSRTGDSYNEQF

J gene: TRBJ1-2
V gene: TRBV29-1
CDR3 protein: SVTLNRDSYGYT

J gene: TRBJ2-5
V gene: TRBV5-8
CDR3 protein: ASSLARAGTQY

J gene: TRBJ2-5
V gene: TRBV5-8
CDR3 protein: ASSFGSSGGHQETQY

J gene: TRBJ1-6
V gene: TRBV5-4
CDR3 protein: ASKSSRGNSPLH

J gene: TRBJ1-1
V gene: TRBV6-1
CDR3 protein: ASSEPSGLAF

J gene: TRBJ2-7
V gene: TRBV28
CDR3 protein: ASSLRDRSYEQY

J gene: TRBJ1-1
V gene: TRBV27
CDR3 protein: ASSLGGGVMNTEAF

J gene: TRBJ2-1
V gene: TRBV7-2
CDR3 protein: ASSSRQGIVEQF

J gene: TRBJ2-2
V gene: TRBV5-4
CDR3 protein: ASSPRGARVGELF

J gene: TRBJ1-1
V gene: TRBV2
CDR3 protein: ASISQEGLLMNTEAF

J gene: TRBJ2-2
V gene: TRBV5-1
CDR3 protein: ASSFGGKNTGELF

J gene: TRBJ1-4
V gene: TRBV19
CDR3 protein: ASQIRGSTNEKLF

J gene: TRBJ2-7
V gene: TRBV19
CDR3 protein: ASTGVGYEQY

J gene: TRBJ2-3
V gene: TRBV30
CDR3 protein: AWSLLAGVRDTQY

J gene: TRBJ2-3
V gene: TRBV9
CDR3 protein: ASSGTSGTDTQY

J gene: TRBJ1-5
V gene: TRBV6-5
CDR3 protein: ASSLQVNQPQH

J gene: TRBJ1-1
V gene: TRBV30
CDR3 protein: AWTMAGSTEAF

J gene: TRBJ2-7
V gene: TRBV3-1/TRBV3-2
CDR3 protein: ASSPGQPYEQY

J gene: TRBJ1-6
V gene: TRBV6-2/TRBV6-3
CDR3 protein: ASSYSTGGTYNSPLH

J gene: TRBJ2-3
V gene: TRBV9
CDR3 protein: ASTQGAPTEDTQY

J gene: TRBJ2-1
V gene: TRBV6-5
CDR3 protein: ASRKGQGVREQF

J gene: TRBJ2-1
V gene: TRBV7-2
CDR3 protein: AQRGARSSYNEQF

J gene: TRBJ1-4
V gene: TRBV7-9
CDR3 protein: ASSTGQGAGNEKLF

J gene: TRBJ2-7
V gene: TRBV29-1
CDR3 protein: SVGTGGIYEQY

J gene: TRBJ2-1
V gene: TRBV11-2
CDR3 protein: ASSSLSLSYEQF

J gene: TRBJ2-1
V gene: TRBV19
CDR3 protein: ASTGLADYNEQF

J gene: TRBJ1-6
V gene: TRBV7-9
CDR3 protein: ASSLQGSSPLH

J gene: TRBJ2-4
V gene: TRBV19
CDR3 protein: ASSMGYLAKNIQY

J gene: TRBJ2-7
V gene: TRBV28
CDR3 protein: ASSIGTSGSGGYEQY

J gene: TRBJ2-7
V gene: TRBV11-3
CDR3 protein: ASSLGSSYEQY

J gene: TRBJ2-1
V gene: TRBV11-3
CDR3 protein: ASSLATPGNEQF

J gene: TRBJ2-1
V gene: TRBV15
CDR3 protein: ATSRSGLAGVHNEQF

J gene: TRBJ2-7
V gene: TRBV28
CDR3 protein: ASRRGGSSYEQY

J gene: TRBJ2-7
V gene: TRBV2
CDR3 protein: ASALHRDRGYEQY

J gene: TRBJ2-1
V gene: TRBV4-1
CDR3 protein: ASSQAPRLAGGHNEQF

J gene: TRBJ1-1
V gene: TRBV11-2
CDR3 protein: ASSLPRLVVNTEAF

J gene: TRBJ1-1
V gene: TRBV5-6
CDR3 protein: ASSINTGGSTEAF

J gene: TRBJ2-1
V gene: TRBV2
CDR3 protein: ASSASGLLYNEQF

J gene: TRBJ1-6
V gene: TRBV2
CDR3 protein: ASRETGSYNSPLH

J gene: TRBJ2-1
V gene: TRBV5-1
CDR3 protein: ASSTSSGGLYNEQF

J gene: TRBJ2-7
V gene: TRBV5-4
CDR3 protein: ASSLDPTSTYEQY

J gene: TRBJ2-7
V gene: TRBV6-6
CDR3 protein: ASSFKSGRLDEQY

J gene: TRBJ1-2
V gene: TRBV5-1
CDR3 protein: ASSFSGAYGGYT

J gene: TRBJ2-7
V gene: TRBV5-3
CDR3 protein: ARSSWVQGFREQY

J gene: TRBJ2-2
V gene: TRBV20-1
CDR3 protein: SASGLAGGRTGELF